A selection of T cell receptor beta chains follows, all from one sample in a study of cytomegalovirus exposure and HLA in healthy donors. Measured with immunoSEQ multiplex PCR; TCRdb has only the in-frame clones, and not every one. The table lists 200,000 or so clones, almost 85% of them singletons. The sequenced sample was PBMCs. Every receptor here comes from a boy between 5 and 17 years old in good health and CMV-seronegative. CDR3s include the opening cysteine and the closing phenylalanine or tryptophan. A D gene is named only where the DNA matches it firmly. Part of the rows lack a size; the others show once, few, many or a class for expanded clones.

V gene	D gene	J gene	clone size	CDR3 DNA	CDR3 protein
TRBV28	TRBD1	TRBJ1-4	once	TGTGCCAGCAGTCTCACCGGGACAGGGATTGGAAAACTGTTTTTT	CASSLTGTGIGKLFF
TRBV6-6	-	TRBJ1-2	-	TGTGCCAGCTGGACAGAACCCTCTGTTTATGGCTACACCTTC	CASWTEPSVYGYTF
TRBV5-1	TRBD1	TRBJ2-7	-	TGCGCCAGCAGCAGATCTACAGGGGGGATAACCTACGAGCAGTACTTC	CASSRSTGGITYEQYF
TRBV2	-	TRBJ1-1	-	TGTGCCAGCAGCTACGGGAACACTGAAGCTTTCTTT	CASSYGNTEAFF
TRBV27	-	TRBJ1-1	-	TGTGCCAGCAGTTTATGGTCAGGAAACACTGAAGCTTTCTTT	CASSLWSGNTEAFF
TRBV27	-	TRBJ2-1	-	TGTGCCAGCAGTTTAGAGGGGGGGCTTATACGCAATGAGCAGTTCTTC	CASSLEGGLIRNEQFF
TRBV10-3	TRBD2	TRBJ2-1	-	TGTGCCATCAGAGGGCTAGCGGGAGGATGGAATGAGCAGTTCTTC	CAIRGLAGGWNEQFF
TRBV27	-	TRBJ1-5	-	TGTGCCAGCAGCCAGGTACTAACAGGGTTCGGAAATCAGCCCCAGCATTTT	CASSQVLTGFGNQPQHF
TRBV6-6	-	TRBJ2-3	few	TGTGCCAGCAACGCGGACATCAGCACAGATACGCAGTATTTT	CASNADISTDTQYF
TRBV7-3	-	TRBJ1-2	-	TGTGCCAGCAGCCAAACAACAGGGACTGGCTACACCTTC	CASSQTTGTGYTF
TRBV2	-	TRBJ1-5	once	TGTGCCAGCAGGGCGACAGGCGCCTATCAGCCCCAGCATTTT	CASRATGAYQPQHF
TRBV5-4	-	TRBJ2-2	-	TGTGCCAGCAGCTTGGTCAGGGAAGGGGGGGAGCTGTTTTTT	CASSLVREGGELFF
TRBV11-3	-	TRBJ2-2	-	TGTGCCAGCAGCTCCCGGACTCCTACCGGGACCGGGGAGCTGTTTTTT	CASSSRTPTGTGELFF
TRBV5-4	TRBD2	TRBJ2-7	-	TGTGCCAGCAGCCGGGGACTAGCGGGAGCGGGCGAGCAGTACTTC	CASSRGLAGAGEQYF
TRBV28	-	TRBJ2-3	-	TGTGCCAGCAGTTCCCGGATTCGGCCAGCGGTGGATACGCAGTATTTT	CASSSRIRPAVDTQYF
TRBV9	-	TRBJ1-3	-	TGTGCCAGCAGCGTAACCTCTATAGCTGGAAACACCATATATTTT	CASSVTSIAGNTIYF
TRBV30	-	TRBJ2-3	once	TGTGCCTGGAGTCCTGGGTTAGGGGGGGCTCGCACAGATACGCAGTATTTT	CAWSPGLGGARTDTQYF
TRBV30	TRBD1	TRBJ1-5	once	TGTGCCTGGAGTTTAGGGGACAGGGGAGCTCAGCCCCAGCATTTT	CAWSLGDRGAQPQHF
TRBV19	TRBD1	TRBJ2-4	few	TGTGCCAGTAGTATAGGGGACAGACAAAACATTCAGTACTTC	CASSIGDRQNIQYF
TRBV28	-	TRBJ2-7	-	TGTGCCAGCAGTTTAAGCCCCACCTACGAGCAGTACTTC	CASSLSPTYEQYF
TRBV18	-	TRBJ1-1	-	TGTGCCAGCTCACCACCGAACAGGCAGGGCCCTGAAGCTTTCTTT	CASSPPNRQGPEAFF
TRBV21-1	-	TRBJ2-1	once	TGTGCCAGCAACCTCGTGAGGTATCTCACCTACAATGAGCAGTTCTTC	CASNLVRYLTYNEQFF
TRBV15	TRBD1	TRBJ1-5	-	TGTGCCACCAGCAGAGATCCCTGGCAGGGGGGATCTGCTCATCAGCCCCAGCATTTT	CATSRDPWQGGSAHQPQHF
TRBV11-2	-	TRBJ1-3	-	TGTGCCAGCAGCGGCCCCTCTGGAAACACCATATATTTT	CASSGPSGNTIYF